This T cell receptor (beta chain) came from a study of CD8+ T cells in alopecia areata. Regarding this clone: The antigen is undetermined.

The study's findings and limits: In scalp and blood, many expanded lesional clones persisted during tofacitinib.

Once RNA had been extracted, it was reverse transcribed into cDNA to act as the sequencing template. TCRdb keeps only in-frame clones here, not all; method: immunoSEQ multiplex PCR. The sample includes under 350,000 clones, 55% to 75% seen only once; the top ten take more than 1.5%. Sample treatment: oral pan-JAK inhibitor, 5-10 mg twice daily. Germline V CDR1 and CDR2: SGHRS, YFSETQ. With 0 bases removed from V and 2 bases from J, the gap between germline ends came to 8 bases. This CDR3 contains 14 residues. This sequence was found in a human donor with alopecia areata. The chain uses TRBV5-1 and TRBJ1-2, with a weak D call TRBD1 (5 bases). The source was CD4+ T cells sorted from blood, collected at week 24, from a patient treated with tofacitinib. CDR3 sequence (DNA): TGCGCCAGCAGCTTGGCCGACAGAAACTATGGCTACACCTTC. Translated, it gives CASSLADRNYGYTF.